This T cell receptor beta chain was sequenced for a study of cytomegalovirus exposure and HLA in healthy donors. The data were produced by immunoSEQ multiplex PCR, yet TCRdb's version contains in-frame clones alone and is incomplete. This table has 200,000 to 250,000 clones, over 75% appearing once. Trimming took 3 bases from V and 7 from J; bases not matched to a gene: 7. The germline CDR1 and CDR2 sequences are SQVTM and ANQGSEA. This CDR3 contains 14 residues. Concerning this clone: No antigen is known for it.

Study conclusions and caveats: It was confirmed in vitro that a few of the CMV-associated chains were specific for CMV antigens. For most TCR sequences rarity was the rule, although some public TCRs occurred in many donors.

The sequenced material came from PBMCs. This chain joins TRBV29-1 and TRBJ2-1; 9 bases line up with TRBD1. This receptor was taken from a woman aged 18-29 years in good health and CMV-seropositive. CDR3 protein: CSVDQGQGWNEQFF. Here the CDR3 DNA reads TGCAGCGTTGATCAGGGACAGGGTTGGAATGAGCAGTTCTTC.